A selection of T cell receptor beta chains follows, all from one sample in a study of CD8+ T cells in alopecia areata. Clones were read by immunoSEQ multiplex PCR, and TCRdb kept only the in-frame ones, dropping some. The data contain some 190,000 clones, approximately 72% of them singletons. Sequencing was performed on CD4+ T cells sorted from blood, taken around week 46, from a patient treated with tofacitinib. The receptors were sampled from a human donor with alopecia areata. Both conserved end residues are part of each CDR3. Fields, in order: J gene, D gene, clone size, V gene, CDR3 DNA, CDR3 protein. A D gene is named only where the DNA matches it firmly. Size is omitted from some rows. Given values are once, few, many or a class for expanded clones.

J: TRBJ2-5; D: TRBD1; size: few; V: TRBV5-1; DNA: TGCGCCAGCAGCTACCCAAAAGGTGACAGGGGAGAGACCCAGTACTTC; CDR3: CASSYPKGDRGETQYF
J: TRBJ2-3; D: TRBD2; size: .; V: TRBV10-3; DNA: TGTGCCATCAGTGGAGAAAGCGGGGGCCAGTTTAGCACAGATACGCAGTATTTT; CDR3: CAISGESGGQFSTDTQYF
J: TRBJ2-3; D: .; size: .; V: TRBV11-3; DNA: TGTGCCAGCAGCGTGTCGTTCACAGATACGCAGTATTTT; CDR3: CASSVSFTDTQYF
J: TRBJ2-7; D: TRBD1; size: .; V: TRBV6-6; DNA: TGTGCCAGCAGTTACTCGGGACAGGGGGGCTACGAGCAGTACTTC; CDR3: CASSYSGQGGYEQYF
J: TRBJ1-2; D: .; size: .; V: TRBV29-1; DNA: TGCAGCGTTGCACCCCGAGGTCCCGGGAGGAGCTACACCTTC; CDR3: CSVAPRGPGRSYTF
J: TRBJ1-1; D: TRBD1; size: .; V: TRBV7-2; DNA: TGTGCCAGCAGCCACCCGGGGACAGTGAACACTGAAGCTTTCTTT; CDR3: CASSHPGTVNTEAFF
J: TRBJ1-2; D: .; size: .; V: TRBV18; DNA: TGTGCCAGCTCACCACTACAGGGCGGGTTCTATGGCTACACCTTC; CDR3: CASSPLQGGFYGYTF
J: TRBJ2-7; D: .; size: few; V: TRBV5-1; DNA: TGCGCCAGCAGCTTCTCAAAAGGACAGACCGAGCAGTACTTC; CDR3: CASSFSKGQTEQYF
J: TRBJ2-7; D: TRBD2; size: .; V: TRBV29-1; DNA: TGCAGCGTAGTCTCTACCTCGGGGACTAGCGGGTCCCTATACGAGCAGTACTTC; CDR3: CSVVSTSGTSGSLYEQYF
J: TRBJ1-2; D: .; size: .; V: TRBV30; DNA: TGTGCCTGGAATCCGGGATCTAACTATGGCTACACCTTC; CDR3: CAWNPGSNYGYTF
J: TRBJ2-7; D: .; size: .; V: TRBV5-1; DNA: TGCGCCAGCAGCGTCCCTGGGTCAGGCGAGCAGTACTTC; CDR3: CASSVPGSGEQYF
J: TRBJ2-1; D: TRBD2; size: .; V: TRBV9; DNA: TGTGCCAGCAGTGGAGGACTAGGGGCGGATGAGCAGTTCTTC; CDR3: CASSGGLGADEQFF
J: TRBJ1-1; D: TRBD1; size: .; V: TRBV9; DNA: TGTGCCAGCAGCAGACGGGACAGGGAAGGTACTGAAGCTTTCTTT; CDR3: CASSRRDREGTEAFF
J: TRBJ2-7; D: TRBD1; size: .; V: TRBV5-1; DNA: TGCGCCAGCAGCTTGGTCGGGGACAGGGGATACGAGCAGTACTTC; CDR3: CASSLVGDRGYEQYF
J: TRBJ2-7; D: .; size: few; V: TRBV18; DNA: TGTGCCAGCTCGCTTTCGGGACATAGCTACGAGCAGTACTTC; CDR3: CASSLSGHSYEQYF
J: TRBJ1-2; D: .; size: .; V: TRBV14; DNA: TGTGCCAGCAGCCCAAGTGGTATGGGCTACACCTTC; CDR3: CASSPSGMGYTF
J: TRBJ1-1; D: .; size: .; V: TRBV7-9; DNA: TGTGCCAGCAGCTTAGCGCGGAGCGCAGGGAGCACTGAAGCTTTCTTT; CDR3: CASSLARSAGSTEAFF